This paragraph covers one TCR beta chain sequence. There is no known antigen for this receptor. Base qualities are not at hand, and no much larger clone is one base apart. The data originate from a study of blood T cell repertoires in COVID-19 (dated by TCRdb to 2018 to 2020). About the study as a whole: The collaborator samples originated in the United States, Italy and Spain and spanned the acute and convalescent phases of COVID-19. Where HLA class I and class II types were available, the types were taken from metadata supplied by the sample provider, not from assay-based typing. The samples were drawn from the first 160 participants of the ongoing ImmuneRACE study and from about 1,200 subjects provided by 6 global collaborators. Sample metadata almost always included a de-identified subject ID, COVID-19 status, age in years and sex. Subjects who had been exposed to COVID-19, were actively infected with it, or had recovered from it provided the deeply sampled blood TCRbeta repertoires that made up the dataset. The repertoires were released in a freely available public database intended as a resource for research on the immune response to SARS-CoV-2. The prospective study material was composed of cDNA or gDNA derived from T cells, B-cell-depleted T cells, or PBMCs.

Per the germline V gene, MDHEN is the CDR1 and SYDVKM is the CDR2. Measured from the cysteine to the phenylalanine, the CDR3 is 16 residues long. Only the CDR3 region is kept as DNA, spanning 48 bases read in frame from base 1. V is pared back by 4 bases and J by 2 bases, with 15 bases lying between the germline termini. Study-wide findings and limitations: The quantity of clinical and demographic metadata differed by source and by participant and was supplied without curation.

Collaborating institutions collected whole blood in K2EDTA tubes following their own protocols. Collaborator samples were shipped for TCRbeta analysis as frozen whole blood, isolated PBMCs, or DNA extracted from either sample type. TCRbeta CDR3 regions were amplified from genomic DNA by means of the immunoSEQ Assay, a bias-controlled multiplex PCR. In the original analysis: The number of nucleated cells in each sample was estimated by amplification of reference gene primers within the assay. Sequence reads were collapsed and filtered to measure the absolute abundance of every unique TCRbeta CDR3 rearrangement. For each sample, productive Simpson clonality was calculated by taking the square root of Simpson's diversity index across productive rearrangements. TCRdb provides this immuneACCESS table in a form limited to in-frame rearrangements. Some clones are lacking; in checked studies, under half of them reflect an unresolved V gene, and why the rest are absent is not known. V and J calls plus clone size are reproduced from that table; the DNA served to infer D and trimming. A total of about 80,000 clones appear in this sample, approximately 76% of them only once. Of the sample, roughly 15% falls within the top ten clones.

This receptor was taken from a man between 65 and 80 years old with active or convalescent COVID-19. The chain is assembled from TRBV28 and TRBJ2-4, and TRBD1 may be the D gene, going by 6 matching bases. Sequencing was carried out using peripheral blood. The encoded CDR3 is CASSSPGGWTKNIQYF. The nucleotides are TGTGCCAGCAGTTCCCCTGGGGGCTGGACCAAAAACATTCAGTACTTC.